This TCR beta chain was sequenced during a study of control samples from healthy donors and cancer patients. The V segment lost 0 bases and the J segment 6 bases; nucleotides outside the gene matches: 5. Germline assignment: CDR1 SGHRS and CDR2 YFSETQ. CDR3 length: 15 residues. TCRdb's copy holds only in-frame clones and misses some; the assay was immunoSEQ multiplex PCR. Altogether fewer than 500,000 clones are present, roughly 90% being singletons, with the ten largest covering about 6.3%. The sample taken for sequencing was PBMCs. The TCR comes from a man aged 40-50 years with head and neck cancer. The V call is TRBV5-1, the J call TRBJ2-1, with TRBD2 matching 8 bases. CDR3 sequence: CASSLGGGYINEQFF. In DNA form, the CDR3 reads TGCGCCAGCAGCTTGGGCGGGGGGTATATCAATGAGCAGTTCTTC.